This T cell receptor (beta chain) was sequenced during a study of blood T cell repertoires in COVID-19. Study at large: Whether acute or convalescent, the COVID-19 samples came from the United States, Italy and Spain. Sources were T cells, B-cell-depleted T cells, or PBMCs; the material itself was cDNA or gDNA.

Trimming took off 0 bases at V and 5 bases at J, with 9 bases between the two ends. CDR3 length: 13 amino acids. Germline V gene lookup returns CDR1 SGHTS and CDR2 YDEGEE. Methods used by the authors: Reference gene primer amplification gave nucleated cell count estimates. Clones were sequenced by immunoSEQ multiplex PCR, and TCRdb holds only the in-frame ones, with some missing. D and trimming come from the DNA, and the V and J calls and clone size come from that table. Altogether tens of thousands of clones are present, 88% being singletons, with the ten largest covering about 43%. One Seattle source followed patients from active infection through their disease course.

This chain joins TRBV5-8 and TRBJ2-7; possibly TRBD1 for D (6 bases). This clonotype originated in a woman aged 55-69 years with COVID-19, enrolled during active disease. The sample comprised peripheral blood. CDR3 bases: TGTGCCAGCAGCTTGGGGGACAATCACGAGCAGTACTTC. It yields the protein CASSLGDNHEQYF. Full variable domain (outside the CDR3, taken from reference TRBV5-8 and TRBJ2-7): EAGVTQSPTHLIKTRGQQATLRCSPISGHTSVYWYQQALGLGLQFLLWYDEGEERNRGNFPPRFSGRQFPNYSSELNVNALELEDSALYLCASSLGDNHEQYFGPGTRLTVT.